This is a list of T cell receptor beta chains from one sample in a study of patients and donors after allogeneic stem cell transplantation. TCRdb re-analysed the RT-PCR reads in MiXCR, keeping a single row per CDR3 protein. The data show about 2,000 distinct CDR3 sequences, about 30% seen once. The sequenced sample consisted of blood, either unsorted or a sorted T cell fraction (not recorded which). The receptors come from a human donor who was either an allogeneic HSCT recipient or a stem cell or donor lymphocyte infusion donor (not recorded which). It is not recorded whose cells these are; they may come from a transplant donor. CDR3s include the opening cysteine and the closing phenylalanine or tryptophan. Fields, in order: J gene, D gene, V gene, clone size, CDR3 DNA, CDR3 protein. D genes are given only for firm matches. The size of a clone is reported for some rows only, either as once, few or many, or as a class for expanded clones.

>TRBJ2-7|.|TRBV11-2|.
TGTGCCAGCAGCAGGGTCTACGAGCAGTACTTC
CASSRVYEQYF
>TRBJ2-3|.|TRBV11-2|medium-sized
TGTGCCAGCAGCTTAGGCCACACAGATACGCAGTATTTT
CASSLGHTDTQYF
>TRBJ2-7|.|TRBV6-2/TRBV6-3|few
TGTGCCACCGCCCCAGGGGCAACCTACGAGCAGTACTTC
CATAPGATYEQYF
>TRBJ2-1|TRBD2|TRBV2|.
TGTGCCAGCAACCCAAGGGGGCCAACTAGCGGGCTTTACAATGAGCAGTTCTTC
CASNPRGPTSGLYNEQFF
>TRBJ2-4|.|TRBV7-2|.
TGTGCCAGCAGCTTAAGTTGGGGGGCTTCGAACATTCAGTACTTC
CASSLSWGASNIQYF
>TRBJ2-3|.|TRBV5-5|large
TGTGCCAGCAGCGACGGACAGAGCACAGATACGCAGTATTTT
CASSDGQSTDTQYF
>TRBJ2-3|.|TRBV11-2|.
TGTGCCAGCAGCCCCTCGGGATTTAGCACAGATACGCAGTATTTT
CASSPSGFSTDTQYF
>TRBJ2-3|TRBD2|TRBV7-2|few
TGTGCCAGCAGCTTAGAGGGACTAGCGGGAGTAAATACGCAGTATTTT
CASSLEGLAGVNTQYF
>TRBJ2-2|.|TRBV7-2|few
TGTGCCAGCAGCTTAAGACAGACCGGGGAGCTGTTTTTT
CASSLRQTGELFF
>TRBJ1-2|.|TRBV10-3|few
TGTGCCATCACCGTGGCCGAATCTAACTATGGCTACACCTTC
CAITVAESNYGYTF
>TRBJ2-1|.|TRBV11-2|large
TGTGCAGCCGGGAATGAGCAGTTCTTC
CAAGNEQFF
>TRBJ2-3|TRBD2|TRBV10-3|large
TGTGCCAGGTGGAGCGGGGTACGCACAGATACGCAGTATTTT
CARWSGVRTDTQYF
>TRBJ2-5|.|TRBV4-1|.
TGCGCCAGCAGCCAAGCGGGAGCCCTGCAAGAGACCCAGTACTTC
CASSQAGALQETQYF
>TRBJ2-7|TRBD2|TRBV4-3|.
TGCGCCAGCAGCCAAGATCTAGCGGCGCTCTACGAGCAGTACTTC
CASSQDLAALYEQYF
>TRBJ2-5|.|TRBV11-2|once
TGTGCCAGCAGCTTAGAGGGGCCCCAAGAGACCCAGTACTTC
CASSLEGPQETQYF
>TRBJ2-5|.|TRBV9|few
TGTGCCAGCAGCGTAGCGGGGCGCCAAGAGACCCAGTACTTC
CASSVAGRQETQYF
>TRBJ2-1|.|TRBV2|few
TGTGCCAGCAGCGCGGGGCTAAACAATGAGCAGTTCTTC
CASSAGLNNEQFF
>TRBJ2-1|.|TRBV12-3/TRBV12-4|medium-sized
TGTGCCAGCAGCCCAAGGGATGAGCAGTTCTTC
CASSPRDEQFF
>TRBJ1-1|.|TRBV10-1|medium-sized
TGCGCCAGCAGCACGATGCAGGCACCCACTGAAGCTTTCTTT
CASSTMQAPTEAFF
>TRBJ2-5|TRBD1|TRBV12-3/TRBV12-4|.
TGTGCCAGCAGCCCAACACAGGGGGCGCGTGGGACCCAGTACTTC
CASSPTQGARGTQYF
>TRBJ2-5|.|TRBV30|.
TGTGCCTGGATGTCGGTAGAGACCCAGTACTTC
CAWMSVETQYF
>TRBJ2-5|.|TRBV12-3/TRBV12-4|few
TGTGCCAGCAGCCCCCTCCGGGATTACAGCGGAGAGACCCAGTACTTC
CASSPLRDYSGETQYF
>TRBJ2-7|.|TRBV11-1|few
TGTGCCAGCAGCCCCCGACAGTCCTACACCGACGAGCAGTACTTC
CASSPRQSYTDEQYF
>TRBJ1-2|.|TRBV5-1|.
TGCGCCAGCAGCTTGTACGGGGAAGGGAATGGCTACACCTTC
CASSLYGEGNGYTF
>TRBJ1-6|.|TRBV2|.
TGTGCCAGCGCTCTTGTGAATTCACCCCTCCACTTT
CASALVNSPLHF
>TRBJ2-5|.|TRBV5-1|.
TGCGCCAGCCGCACCAGAGGGGTCGAGACCCAGTACTTC
CASRTRGVETQYF
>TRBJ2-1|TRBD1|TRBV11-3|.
TGTGCCAGCAGCTTAGGGGACAGTTACTACAATGAGCAGTTCTTC
CASSLGDSYYNEQFF
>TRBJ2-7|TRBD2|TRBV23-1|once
TGCGCCAGCAGCTCGAAAGCGGGGACGACTTTCTACGAGCAGTACTTC
CASSSKAGTTFYEQYF
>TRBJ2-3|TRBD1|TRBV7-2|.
TGTGCCAGCAGCTTAGGAAAAGACAGGGTATCATTGGATACGCAGTATTTT
CASSLGKDRVSLDTQYF
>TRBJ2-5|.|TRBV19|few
TGTGCCAGTAGTCCCAGCCTCCGCGGGGAGACCCAGTACTTC
CASSPSLRGETQYF
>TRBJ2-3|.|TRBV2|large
TGTGCCATCCCGGGCGGCACAGATACGCAGTATTTT
CAIPGGTDTQYF
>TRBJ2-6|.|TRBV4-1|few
TGCGCCAGCAGCCAAGATCCGGCCTCTGGGGCCAACGTCCTGACTTTC
CASSQDPASGANVLTF
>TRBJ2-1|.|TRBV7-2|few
TGTGCCAGCAGCGCCGGTCGGGCCAATGAGCAGTTCTTC
CASSAGRANEQFF
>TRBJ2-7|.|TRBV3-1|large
TGTGCCAGCAGCCAAGTTAGGGACTCCTACGAGCAGTACTTC
CASSQVRDSYEQYF
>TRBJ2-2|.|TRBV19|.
TGTGCCAGTAGTCCGCTACAGGGTATTACCGGGGAGCTGTTTTTT
CASSPLQGITGELFF
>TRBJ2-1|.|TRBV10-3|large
TGTGCCATCAGTTCTAATCACCCGAAATTGGGCAATGAGCAGTTCTTC
CAISSNHPKLGNEQFF
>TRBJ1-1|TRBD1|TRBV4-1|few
TGCGCCAGCAGCCATGCCGGGACAGAGAACACTGAAGCTTTCTTT
CASSHAGTENTEAFF
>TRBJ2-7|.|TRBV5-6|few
TGTGCCAGCAGCTATCTAGCCCGAAGCGAGCAGTACTTC
CASSYLARSEQYF
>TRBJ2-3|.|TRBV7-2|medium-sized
TGTGCCAGCACCGAAGTTTTAGGGCTGACGCAGTATTTT
CASTEVLGLTQYF
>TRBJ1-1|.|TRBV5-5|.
TGTGCCAGCAGCTTGCTGGGGATGAACACTGAAGCTTTCTTT
CASSLLGMNTEAFF
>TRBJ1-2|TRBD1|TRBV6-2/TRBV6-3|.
TGTGCCAGCCATGGGACAGTTGACTATGGCTACACCTTC
CASHGTVDYGYTF
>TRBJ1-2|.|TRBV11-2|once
TGTGCCAGCAGCCCCCCCGCTCGACAGGCAACCCCTCGGGACTATGGCTACACCTTC
CASSPPARQATPRDYGYTF
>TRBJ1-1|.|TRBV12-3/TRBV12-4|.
TGTGCCAGCAGTTTAGATAACACTGAAGCTTTCTTT
CASSLDNTEAFF
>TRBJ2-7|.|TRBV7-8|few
TGTGCCAGCAGCTTAGCGATGGGAGAGGGGCAGTACTTC
CASSLAMGEGQYF
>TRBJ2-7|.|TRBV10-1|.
TGCGCCAGCAGTGACCCCCCTGACTCCTACGAGCAGTACTTC
CASSDPPDSYEQYF